This paragraph covers one T cell receptor beta chain sequence. Profiling relied on immunoSEQ multiplex PCR, and the TCRdb table lists in-frame clones only, not all of them. The sample consists of some 300,000 clones, 88% of them appearing once. This specimen comes from a study of blood T cell repertoires in COVID-19. Background on the study: PBMCs, B-cell-depleted T cells, or T cells were the source of the cDNA or gDNA that made up the material.

The germline V gene encodes CDR1 LNHDA and CDR2 SQIVND (reference sequence). V dropped 5 bases and J dropped 5; count of bases not matched to a gene: 12. This CDR3 spans 16 amino acids. This receptor was obtained from a woman in her twenties or thirties who had recovered from COVID-19. Sequenced input: peripheral blood. V and J are TRBV19 and TRBJ2-7; TRBD1 matches 10 bases. CDR3 protein: CASSPSRQGASDEQYF. CDR3 DNA: TGTGCCAGTAGTCCCTCCCGACAGGGGGCTAGCGACGAGCAGTACTTC.